The 8 T cell receptor beta chains below were found in one sample sequenced in a study of blood T cell repertoires in COVID-19. TCRdb's table, derived via immunoSEQ multiplex PCR, lists solely in-frame clones and lacks some. The table lists 400,000 to 500,000 clones, approximately 87% of them singletons. What was sequenced was PBMCs or T cells enriched from blood (not recorded which). The receptors stem from a woman between 40 and 55 years old who had recovered from COVID-19.

The chain couples TRBV6-5 to TRBJ1-5, with D hard to call. Germline assignment: CDR1 MNHEY and CDR2 SVGAGI. The CDR3 spans 15 residues. V lost 0 bases and J lost 0, with 6 bases in between. The CDR3 here is CASSYSSDSNQPQHF. CDR3 nucleotide sequence: TGTGCCAGCAGTTACTCGAGTGATAGCAATCAGCCCCAGCATTTT.

The V call is TRBV10-2, the J call TRBJ1-2; tentative D call: TRBD1 (6 bases). Trimming shortened V by 6 bases and J by 4 bases, and 15 bases separated the two germline ends. The V gene's germline CDR1 is WSHSY and CDR2 SAAADI. CDR3 size: 14 residues. The CDR3 DNA sequence: TGCGCCAGCAGCCACGGACAGATAGTCTATGGCTACACCTTC. Amino acids: CASSHGQIVYGYTF.

The J gene is TRBJ2-2, the V gene TRBV2; 9 nucleotides agree with TRBD2. The CDR3 sequence is 15 residues long. Losses at the gene ends were 5 bases for V and 7 bases for J; bases not matched to a gene: 8. Germline loops: CDR1 SNHLY, CDR2 FYNNEI. CDR3 coding DNA: TGTGCCAGCAGTCAGGCGGGAGGGCCGGACGGGGAGCTGTTTTTT. This encodes CASSQAGGPDGELFF.

The chain links TRBV6-4 to TRBJ1-2; 7 bases fit TRBD1. The CDR3 has 13 amino acids. Per the germline V gene, CDR1 is MRHNA and CDR2 is SNTAGT. J gave up 7 bases and V 2 bases, and 4 bases lay outside the gene matches. DNA of the CDR3: TGTGCCAGCAGTGACCCAAACAGGGGTGGCTACACCTTC. Translating gives CASSDPNRGGYTF.

The rearrangement joins TRBV9 to TRBJ1-1, with 10 bases identical to TRBD1. Unmatched junction bases numbered 14, after V lost 4 bases and J lost 5 bases. The CDR3 has 17 amino acids. Germline loops: CDR1 SGDLS, CDR2 YYNGEE. CDR3 nucleotide sequence: TGTGCCAGCAGCAACCGGGACAGGGGCCCGGTGTGGACTGAAGCTTTCTTT. Residues: CASSNRDRGPVWTEAFF.

The rearrangement links TRBV7-6 to TRBJ1-6, with 9 bases identical to TRBD1. V shed 0 bases, J shed 8 bases, and the junction held 2 bases outside the gene matches. Germline V gives CDR1 SGHVS, CDR2 FNYEAQ. CDR3 length: 15 residues. CDR3 sequence: CASSLARTGDSPLHF. The CDR3 DNA is TGTGCCAGCAGCTTAGCGAGGACAGGGGATTCACCCCTCCACTTT.

The V gene is TRBV7-2, the J gene TRBJ2-7, with 14 bases matching TRBD2. The CDR3 length is 16 residues. V was clipped by 5 bases and J by 2 bases; unmatched bases: 5. CDR1 SGHTA and CDR2 FQGNSA come from the germline V gene. CDR3 protein: CASSRGLAGGTYEQYF. CDR3 sequence (DNA): TGTGCCAGCAGCCGCGGACTAGCGGGAGGAACCTACGAGCAGTACTTC.

This clone was detected only a few times. The V gene is TRBV10-3, the J gene TRBJ2-2; 10 bases match TRBD1. Trimming took 10 bases from V and 5 from J; bases not matched to a gene: 10. The CDR3 loop spans 15 amino acids. From germline, CDR1 is ENHRY and CDR2 SYGVKD. CDR3 region: CATLPGQGLTGELFF. The CDR3 region has the DNA TGTGCCACGCTTCCGGGACAGGGGTTGACCGGGGAGCTGTTTTTT.